This T cell receptor beta chain comes out of a study of cytomegalovirus exposure and HLA in healthy donors. Points from the study as a whole: Associated with HLA alleles at 0.05 false discovery rate in a later analysis were 15,000 to 20,000 TCR beta sequences. An observed cluster of highly shared sequence variants was recorded as a likely sequencing artifact. CMV serostatus was the only immune exposure information that was available. It was in a later analysis that TCR association rates were seen to vary by HLA locus, highest for DRB1 and lowest for HLA-C.

PCR employed 60 Vbeta and 13 Jbeta primers. The data were produced by immunoSEQ multiplex PCR, yet TCRdb's version contains in-frame clones alone and is incomplete. The sample shows roughly 87,000 clones, about 77% of them seen only once. A word on this clone: What it binds is unknown.

The CDR3 is 13 residues long. Germline V gene data show CDR1 as MNHEY and CDR2 as SVGAGI. V was shortened by 5 bases and J by 3 bases, with 10 bases between the two germline ends. The chain combines TRBV6-5 with TRBJ1-1; a weak D match, TRBD1 (5 bases). This sequence was found in a man aged 55 to 70 in good health and CMV-seronegative. The source material was PBMCs. This CDR3 reads CASSAMGHTEAFF. DNA of the CDR3: TGTGCCAGCAGTGCAATGGGGCACACTGAAGCTTTCTTT.